This TCR beta chain was sequenced during a study of OX40 agonist ivuxolimab in advanced cancers. Across the study: In this cohort, patients received ivuxolimab, an agonistic anti-OX40 (CD134) antibody. Points from the study as a whole: Among the nonresponders, some also had low normalized T-cell clonal expansion. By week 6 at 0.1 to 3.0 mg/kg, blood CD4+ and CD8+ T cells had expanded clonally.

Trimming left V 5 bases short and J 5 bases short, with 12 bases between. The CDR3 is 13 residues long. Germline lookup yields CDR1 LNHDA and CDR2 SQIVND (reference sequence). Blood sampling was done at baseline, cycle 4 day 1, and cycle 7 day 1. Assay used: immunoSEQ multiplex PCR; TCRdb lists only in-frame clones, some missing. The sample holds approximately 90,000 clones, less than 95% seen once. Remarks on this clone: Its antigen is still unknown.

This chain uses TRBV19 with TRBJ2-5; D may be TRBD2 (5 bases). This receptor was obtained from an adult with an advanced solid tumor such as melanoma, head and neck, liver or kidney cancer. The material was CD4+ or CD8+ T cells sorted from blood, obtained in a trial of the OX40 agonist ivuxolimab. This CDR3 is CASSLGSSETQYF. The CDR3 DNA follows: TGTGCCAGTAGTTTAGGGAGTTCTGAGACCCAGTACTTC. Full variable domain (remainder filled in from reference TRBV19 and TRBJ2-5): DGGITQSPKYLFRKEGQNVTLSCEQNLNHDAMYWYRQDPGQGLRLIYYSQIVNDFQKGDIAEGYSVSREKKESFPLTVTSAQKNPTAFYLCASSLGSSETQYFGPGTRLLVL.